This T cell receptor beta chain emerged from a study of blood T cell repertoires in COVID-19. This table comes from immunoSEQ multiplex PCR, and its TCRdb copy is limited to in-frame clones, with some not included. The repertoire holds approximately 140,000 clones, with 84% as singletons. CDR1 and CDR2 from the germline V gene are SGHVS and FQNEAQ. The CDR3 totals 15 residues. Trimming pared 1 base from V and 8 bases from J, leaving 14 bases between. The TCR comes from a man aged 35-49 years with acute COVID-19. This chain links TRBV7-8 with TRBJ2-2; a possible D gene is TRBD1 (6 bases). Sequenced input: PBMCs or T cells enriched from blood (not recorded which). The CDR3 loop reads CASSLGVSGTGELFF. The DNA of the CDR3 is TGTGCCAGCAGCTTAGGGGTGTCGGGGACAGGGGAGCTGTTTTTT.